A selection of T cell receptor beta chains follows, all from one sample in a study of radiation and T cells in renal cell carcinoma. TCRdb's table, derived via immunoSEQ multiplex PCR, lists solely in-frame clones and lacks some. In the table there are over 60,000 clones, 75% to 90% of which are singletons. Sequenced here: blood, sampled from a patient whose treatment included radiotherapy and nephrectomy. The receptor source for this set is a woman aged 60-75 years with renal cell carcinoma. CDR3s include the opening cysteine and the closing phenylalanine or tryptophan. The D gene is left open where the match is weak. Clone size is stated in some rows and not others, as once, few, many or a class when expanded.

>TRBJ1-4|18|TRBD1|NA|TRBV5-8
CASSLSRQGFGRNEKLFF
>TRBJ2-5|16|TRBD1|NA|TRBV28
CASRGGGTGYQETQYF
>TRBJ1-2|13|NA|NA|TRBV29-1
CSVDTRAGYGYTF
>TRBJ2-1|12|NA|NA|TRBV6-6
CASSYPFDEQFF
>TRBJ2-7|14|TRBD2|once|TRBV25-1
CASSGTSGFYEQYF
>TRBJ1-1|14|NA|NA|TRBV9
CASSPSGAGTEAFF
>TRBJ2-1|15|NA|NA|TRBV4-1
CASSQVWGGQNEQFF
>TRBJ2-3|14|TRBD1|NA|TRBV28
CASSISQGAGTQYF
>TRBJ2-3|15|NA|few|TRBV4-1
CASSHSRGSADTQYF
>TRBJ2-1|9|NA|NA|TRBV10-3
CAIGNEQFF
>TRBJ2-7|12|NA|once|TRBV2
CATWGGIYEQYF
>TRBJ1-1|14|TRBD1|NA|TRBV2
CATSSDRGGVQAFF
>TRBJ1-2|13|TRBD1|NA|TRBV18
CASSLRTGYGYTF
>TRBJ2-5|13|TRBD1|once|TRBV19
CASSDQGAETQYF
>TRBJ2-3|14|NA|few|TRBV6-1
CASMRGDNTDTQYF
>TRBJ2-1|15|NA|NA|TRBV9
CASSVLGTPDNEQFF
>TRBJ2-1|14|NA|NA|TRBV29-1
CSVPRQSSYNEQFF
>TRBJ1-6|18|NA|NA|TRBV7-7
CASSFRGSTRRYNSPLHF
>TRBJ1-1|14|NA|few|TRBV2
CASVVSQENTEAFF
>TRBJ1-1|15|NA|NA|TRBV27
CASSFPGVPNTEAFF
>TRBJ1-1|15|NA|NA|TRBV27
CASSLLPFGNTEAFF
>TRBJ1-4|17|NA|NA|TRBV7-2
CASSPQGARATNEKLFF
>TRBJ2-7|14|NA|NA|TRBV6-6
CASSYARHIYEQYF
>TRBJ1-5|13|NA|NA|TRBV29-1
CSVAQDRNQPQHF
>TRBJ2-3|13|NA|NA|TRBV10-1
CASSESGTDTQYF
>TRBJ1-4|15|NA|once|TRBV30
CAWSVGSGYNEKLFF
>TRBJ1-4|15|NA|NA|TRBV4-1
CASSQIDRQDEKLFF
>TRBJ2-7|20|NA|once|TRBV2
CASSASLWDGLNLVGYEQYF
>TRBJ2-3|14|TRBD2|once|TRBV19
CASSGAGGPDTQYF
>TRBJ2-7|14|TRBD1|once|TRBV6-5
CASRRPGQGYEQYF
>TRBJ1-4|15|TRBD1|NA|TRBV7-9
CASSPGQGAHEKLFF
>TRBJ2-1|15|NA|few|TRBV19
CASSTPGFQRNEQFF
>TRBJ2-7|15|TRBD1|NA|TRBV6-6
CASSFRDRGFYEQYF
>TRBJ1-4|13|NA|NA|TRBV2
CASSGLFNEKLFF
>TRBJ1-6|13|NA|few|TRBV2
CASSEATASPLHF
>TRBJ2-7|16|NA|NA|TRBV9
CASSPRAQGNSYEQYF
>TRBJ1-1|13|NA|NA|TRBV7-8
CASSTGRGTEAFF
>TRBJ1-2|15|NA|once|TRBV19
CASSTAGRFNYGYTF
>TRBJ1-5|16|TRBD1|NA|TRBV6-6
CASRGEGQGYNQPQHF
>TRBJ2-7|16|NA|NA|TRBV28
CASSPRFTEFRIEQYF
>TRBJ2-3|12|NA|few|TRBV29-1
CSVRSYTDTQYF
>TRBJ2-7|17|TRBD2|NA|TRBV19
CASSIGRWTSGSYEQYF
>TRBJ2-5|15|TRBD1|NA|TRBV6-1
CASSPGRGSTETQYF
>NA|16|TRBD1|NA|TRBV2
CASSESPGQYSYEQYF
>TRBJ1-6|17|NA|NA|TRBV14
CASSQADFGFYNSPLHF
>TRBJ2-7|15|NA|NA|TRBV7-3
CASSLEGGTTYEQYF
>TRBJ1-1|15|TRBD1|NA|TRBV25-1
CASSSVGQGVTEAFF
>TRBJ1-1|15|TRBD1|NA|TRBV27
CASSRAGQGNTEAFF
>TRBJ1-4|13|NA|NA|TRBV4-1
CASSQDMQGGLFF
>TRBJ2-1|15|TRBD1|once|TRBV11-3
CASSFAGTGGNEQFF
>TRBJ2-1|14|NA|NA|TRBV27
CASRAGISYNEQFF
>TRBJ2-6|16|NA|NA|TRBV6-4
CASSAPSKPGANVLTF
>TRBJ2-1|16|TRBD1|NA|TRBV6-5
CASSYTGTGKDNEQFF
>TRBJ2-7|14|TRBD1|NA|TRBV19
CASSIGQGTYEQYF